This T cell receptor beta chain was identified in a study of cytomegalovirus exposure and HLA in healthy donors. The CDR3 loop spans 14 amino acids. Germline CDR1 and CDR2: SGHTS and YDEGEE. Between the trimmed V and J ends, which lost 0 bases and 5 bases, there was a span of 9 bases. A note on this clone: Its antigen is undetermined.

Study-wide results and caveats: According to the study, roughly 160 TCR beta chains were cytomegalovirus-associated.

Both 60 Vbeta primers and 13 Jbeta primers went into the PCR. Sequencing used immunoSEQ multiplex PCR; TCRdb keeps in-frame clones, though not all of them. In the table there are roughly 120,000 clones, about 72% of which are singletons. The gene calls are TRBV5-8 and TRBJ1-5, with D unclear. This sequence originates from a man aged 25-45 years in good health and CMV-seropositive. Sequenced sample: PBMCs. CDR3 region: CASSLVGRDQPQHF. DNA for the CDR3: TGTGCCAGCAGCTTGGTCGGTCGAGATCAGCCCCAGCATTTT.